The 20 T cell receptor beta chains below come from one sample, sequenced in a study of blood T cell repertoires in COVID-19. The protocol was immunoSEQ multiplex PCR, while the TCRdb copy is restricted to in-frame clones and leaves out a portion. The sample shows fewer than 700,000 clones, roughly nine tenths of them seen only once. Sequenced sample: peripheral blood. These receptors all stem from a woman aged 50 to 60 with COVID-19, enrolled during active disease.

The chain couples TRBV10-2 to TRBJ2-3, with TRBD1 as a possible D gene (6 bases). CDR1 WSHSY and CDR2 SAAADI come from the germline V gene. The CDR3 length is 15 residues. Trimming stripped 6 bases from V and 0 bases from J, with 13 bases between. The CDR3 spells CASSLGGLSTDTQYF. As DNA, the CDR3 is TGCGCCAGCAGCTTAGGGGGTTTAAGCACAGATACGCAGTATTTT.

The chain couples TRBV29-1 to TRBJ1-5; possible D gene TRBD1, 5 bases. CDR1 and CDR2 (germline): SQVTM, ANQGSEA. This CDR3 has 12 amino acids. With 4 bases removed from V and 5 bases from J, the gap between germline ends came to 9 bases. The CDR3 spells CSVGQSDQPQHF. CDR3 nucleotides: TGCAGCGTTGGACAGTCTGATCAGCCCCAGCATTTT.

This sequence joins TRBV30 and TRBJ2-2; no clear D gene. Trimming removed 4 bases at V and 7 bases at J, with 10 bases between. CDR1 is GTSNPN, CDR2 SVGIG, per germline (reference sequence). The CDR3 contains 12 residues. The CDR3 DNA reads as TGTGCCTGGACTCCTCTTTTCGGGGAGCTGTTTTTT. It translates to CAWTPLFGELFF.

V and J are TRBV19 and TRBJ1-1, with 7 bases lining up with TRBD1. This CDR3 spans 15 amino acids. In germline, CDR1 is LNHDA, CDR2 SQIVND (reference sequence). V gave up 6 bases and J gave up 7 bases; unmatched junction bases: 14. This chain's CDR3 is CASSRDRESPGEAFF. For the CDR3, the DNA is TGTGCCAGTAGCAGGGACAGAGAGTCCCCCGGTGAAGCTTTCTTT.

J is TRBJ1-6 and V is TRBV5-1, with TRBD1 as a possible D gene (6 bases). Per germline, CDR1 SGHRS and CDR2 YFSETQ. V lost 2 bases and J lost 9, with 12 bases in between. The CDR3 contains 14 residues. The CDR3 sequence is CASSFSGGLSPLHF. The CDR3 coding sequence is TGCGCCAGCAGCTTTAGCGGGGGCCTTTCACCCCTCCACTTT.

The chain has TRBV2 and TRBJ1-2; D is uncertain. This CDR3 contains 14 residues. Trimming shortened V by 5 bases and J by 0 bases, and 10 bases separated the two germline ends. The germline CDR1 and CDR2 sequences are SNHLY and FYNNEI. The CDR3 here is CASSRELTNYGYTF. The CDR3 bases are TGTGCCAGCAGTCGAGAGCTAACTAACTATGGCTACACCTTC.

The chain links TRBV15 to TRBJ2-2; 8 bases are shared with TRBD2. The germline V gene encodes CDR1 LNHNV and CDR2 YYDKDF (reference sequence). CDR3 length equals 16 residues. Unmatched junction bases numbered 7, after V lost 3 bases and J lost 4 bases. The CDR3 DNA follows: TGTGCCACCAGCAGTCCCGCGGGGGGAGGCACCGGGGAGCTGTTTTTT. This codes for CATSSPAGGGTGELFF.

This clone was seen a few times. This chain uses TRBV20-1 with TRBJ2-7; D is perhaps TRBD1 (6 bases). V lost 3 bases and J 0 bases, leaving 12 bases between the germline ends. CDR1 is DFQATT, CDR2 SNEGSKA, per germline (reference sequence). CDR3 length: 14 amino acids. Here the CDR3 DNA reads TGCAGTGCTAGTGCACAGGGCGGCTCCTACGAGCAGTACTTC. This gives the protein CSASAQGGSYEQYF.

The CDR3 is CASRFGRGALNTEAFF. The CDR3 coding sequence is TGTGCCAGTCGTTTCGGGAGAGGGGCTTTGAACACTGAAGCTTTCTTT. The gene calls are TRBV19 and TRBJ1-1; a weak D match, TRBD1 (5 bases). The CDR3 sequence is 16 residues long. The germline V and J ends were trimmed by 8 bases and 0 bases, with 19 bases remaining between them. CDR1 LNHDA and CDR2 SQIVND come from the germline V gene (reference sequence).

The genes are TRBV29-1 and TRBJ1-1; D is possibly TRBD1 (6 bases). The germline V and J ends were trimmed by 0 bases and 4 bases, with 15 bases remaining between them. Germline CDR1 is SQVTM and CDR2 is ANQGSEA. This CDR3 region has 15 residues. The CDR3 DNA reads as TGCAGCGTTGAAGAAGAGGGGGGGCTGGGCACTGAAGCTTTCTTT. This codes for CSVEEEGGLGTEAFF.

The chain combines TRBV7-6 with TRBJ1-1; D is undetermined. This CDR3 region has 11 residues. Germline CDR1 reads SGHVS; CDR2 reads FNYEAQ. The V and J ends lost 5 bases and 5 bases respectively, with 6 bases between them. CDR3 region: CASSLSTEAFF. For the CDR3, the DNA is TGTGCCAGCAGCCTTAGTACTGAAGCTTTCTTT. The whole variable domain, remainder taken from reference TRBV7-6 and TRBJ1-1, is GAGVSQSPRYKVTKRGQDVALRCDPISGHVSLYWYRQALGQGPEFLTYFNYEAQQDKSGLPNDRFSAERPEGSISTLTIQRTEQRDSAMYRCASSLSTEAFFGQGTRLTVV.

This chain links TRBV7-9 with TRBJ2-2; 9 bases line up with TRBD2. Germline CDR1 SEHNR, CDR2 FQNEAQ (reference sequence). The ends lost 4 bases at V and 5 bases at J; junction bases unmatched: 11. The CDR3 spans 17 residues. The CDR3 DNA reads as TGTGCCAGCAGCTCCTCGTCCAGCGGGGGGCTTACCGGGGAGCTGTTTTTT. It encodes CASSSSSSGGLTGELFF. Together with reference TRBV7-9 and TRBJ2-2, the CDR3 gives the full variable domain: DTGVSQNPRHKITKRGQNVTFRCDPISEHNRLYWYRQTLGQGPEFLTYFQNEAQLEKSRLLSDRFSAERPKGSFSTLEIQRTEQGDSAMYLCASSSSSSGGLTGELFFGEGSRLTVL.

With regard to this clone: Distinct nucleotide sequences in the sample also encode this CDR3. The chain employs TRBV12-3 or TRBV12-4 and TRBJ1-1; tentatively, D is TRBD1 (6 bases). The CDR3 consists of 13 residues. V lost 3 bases and J 4 bases, leaving 9 bases between the germline ends. The CDR3 DNA reads TGTGCCAGCAGTTTCAGGGGACGCACTGAAGCTTTCTTT. Its protein is CASSFRGRTEAFF.

The V and J genes are TRBV30 and TRBJ2-7; 10 nucleotides match TRBD1. The V and J ends lost 3 bases and 3 bases, in that order; junction bases with no gene match: 5. Looked up from germline, CDR1 is GTSNPN and CDR2 is SVGIG (reference sequence). There are 14 residues in the CDR3. The CDR3 region is CAWSGTGASYEQYF. The CDR3 DNA is TGTGCCTGGAGCGGGACAGGGGCTAGCTACGAGCAGTACTTC.

The chain uses TRBV30 and TRBJ2-7, with TRBD1 matching over 11 bases. CDR3 length equals 13 residues. Per germline, CDR1 GTSNPN and CDR2 SVGIG (reference sequence). J was trimmed by 6 bases and V by 5 bases; bases with no gene match: 6. CDR3 nucleotide sequence: TGTGCCTGGGGCGCCGGGACAGGGGGCGAGCAGTACTTC. As protein: CAWGAGTGGEQYF. The full variable domain, rest sourced from reference TRBV30 and TRBJ2-7, is SQTIHQWPATLVQPVGSPLSLECTVEGTSNPNLYWYRQAAGRGLQLLFYSVGIGQISSEVPQNLSASRPQDRQFILSSKKLLLSDSGFYLCAWGAGTGGEQYFGPGTRLTVT.

The chain recombines TRBV4-1 with TRBJ1-2; 9 bases align to TRBD1. Germline assignment: CDR1 MGHRA and CDR2 YSYEKL. The CDR3 is made up of 16 amino acids. Trimming at V came to 4 bases and at J to 2 bases, leaving 8 bases not matched to a gene. The CDR3 loop is CASSPLQGALNYGYTF. CDR3 in DNA: TGCGCCAGCAGCCCCCTACAGGGGGCCCTCAACTATGGCTACACCTTC.

The chain combines TRBV4-1 with TRBJ1-6; D ambiguous. The germline V and J ends were trimmed by 2 bases and 10 bases, with 9 bases remaining between them. This CDR3 comprises 13 residues. Germline loops: CDR1 MGHRA, CDR2 YSYEKL. CDR3 loop: CASSQTRRSPLHF. CDR3 nucleotide sequence: TGCGCCAGCAGCCAAACCCGGCGGTCACCCCTCCACTTT.

In regard to this clone: The junction differs from germline at one of its ends, possibly a read error. V gene TRBV5-1 combines with J gene TRBJ2-3, with TRBD2 identical over 8 bases. Germline V gene lookup returns CDR1 SGHRS and CDR2 YFSETQ. The CDR3 spans 16 residues. CDR3 in DNA: TGCGCCAGCCGCTTGTCGGGGGGGCCAGGGACAGATACGCAGTATTTT. It is translated as CASRLSGGPGTDTQYF.

The V call is TRBV6-5, the J call TRBJ2-1, with 8 bases matching TRBD1. Looked up from germline, CDR1 is MNHEY and CDR2 is SVGAGI. This CDR3 spans 13 amino acids. V was clipped by 5 bases and J by 6 bases; unmatched bases: 3. Written as DNA, the CDR3 is TGTGCCAGCAGTCGTACAGGGGGCAATGAGCAGTTCTTC. Translation gives CASSRTGGNEQFF.

This sequence joins TRBV5-1 and TRBJ2-3, with 10 nucleotides matching TRBD2. This CDR3 is 16 amino acids long. J was trimmed by 5 bases and V by 0 bases; bases with no gene match: 6. Germline V gene sequence: CDR1 SGHRS, CDR2 YFSETQ. CDR3 nucleotides: TGCGCCAGCAGCTTGGGGACTAGCGGCAAACAAGATACGCAGTATTTT. Translating gives CASSLGTSGKQDTQYF. Full variable domain (outside the CDR3, taken from reference TRBV5-1 and TRBJ2-3): KAGVTQTPRYLIKTRGQQVTLSCSPISGHRSVSWYQQTPGQGLQFLFEYFSETQRNKGNFPGRFSGRQFSNSRSEMNVSTLELGDSALYLCASSLGTSGKQDTQYFGPGTRLTVL.